The 27 T cell receptor beta chains presented below share a single source sample, sequenced in a study of OX40 agonist ivuxolimab in advanced cancers. The protocol was immunoSEQ multiplex PCR, while the TCRdb copy is restricted to in-frame clones and leaves out a portion. The data contain about 100,000 clones, 91% of them seen just once; the ten biggest clones take up 0.5% to 0.65%. The specimen was CD4+ or CD8+ T cells sorted from blood, collected in a trial of the OX40 agonist ivuxolimab. The receptors were gathered from an adult with an advanced solid tumor such as melanoma, head and neck, liver or kidney cancer.

This chain uses TRBV6-1 with TRBJ2-3, with D possibly TRBD2 on 5 matching bases. The CDR3 contains 15 residues. Germline V gene sequence: CDR1 MNHNS, CDR2 SASEGT. V was trimmed by 6 bases and J by 6 bases, leaving 19 bases between them. The chain's CDR3 is CASSTSREPWDTQYF. The CDR3 region has the DNA TGTGCCAGCAGCACTTCGAGGGAACCGTGGGATACGCAGTATTTT.

This CDR3 reads CASSQDQPTRNTQYF. In DNA, the CDR3 is TGCGCCAGCAGCCAAGATCAACCAACGAGAAATACGCAGTATTTT. This sequence joins TRBV4-3 and TRBJ2-3; D is unclear. V was cut by 0 bases and J by 7 bases, with 14 bases left in between. Germline CDR1 and CDR2: LGHNA and YSLEER. CDR3 size: 15 residues.

This chain joins TRBV5-5 and TRBJ1-2, with unresolved D. Trimming removed 1 base from V and 2 bases from J, with 6 bases in between. The length of the CDR3 is 13 residues. CDR1 and CDR2 (germline): SGHKS, YYEKEE (reference sequence). CDR3 region: CASSLLGNYGYTF. CDR3 bases: TGTGCCAGCAGCTTGCTGGGGAACTATGGCTACACCTTC.

The CDR3 region is CASSQGVGYVEQFF. The CDR3 region has the DNA TGTGCCAGCAGCCAAGGGGTAGGTTACGTGGAGCAGTTCTTC. The chain has TRBV4-2 and TRBJ2-1; D not certain. The CDR3 length is 14 residues. Germline V lookup: CDR1 LGHNA, CDR2 YNFKEQ. Deletions cut 1 base from V and 10 bases from J, with 14 bases between.

The chain carries TRBV28 and TRBJ2-7; D gene uncertain. Trimming cost V 3 bases and J 2 bases, with 17 bases left between them. Germline CDR1 MDHEN, CDR2 SYDVKM. This CDR3 is built from 16 residues. CDR3 residues: CASSFRVKFHTYEQYF. In nucleotides, the CDR3 is TGTGCCAGCAGTTTCCGGGTAAAGTTCCATACCTACGAGCAGTACTTC.

V is TRBV25-1 and J is TRBJ2-2, with D unresolved. The V gene lost 5 bases and the J gene lost 1 base, with 8 bases spanning the gap. CDR3 length equals 14 residues. Germline CDR1 MGHDK, CDR2 SYGVNS. The CDR3 DNA reads as TGTGCCAGCAGTTTTGCCGGGAACACCGGGGAGCTGTTTTTT. This codes for CASSFAGNTGELFF.

CDR3 sequence reads: CASSLGPSRGVYLYEQYF. CDR3 nucleotide sequence: TGTGCCAGCAGCTTGGGGCCCTCGAGGGGAGTATATCTTTACGAGCAGTACTTC. J is TRBJ2-7 and V is TRBV5-6; the D call may be TRBD1 or TRBD2 (5 bases each). This CDR3 is 18 amino acids long. CDR1 is SGHDT, CDR2 YYEEEE, per germline. The V and J ends lost 0 bases and 4 bases respectively, with 23 bases between them. Variable domain in full (rest from reference TRBV5-6 and TRBJ2-7): DAGVTQSPTHLIKTRGQQVTLRCSPKSGHDTVSWYQQALGQGPQFIFQYYEEEERQRGNFPDRFSGHQFPNYSSELNVNALLLGDSALYLCASSLGPSRGVYLYEQYFGPGTRLTVT.

The chain has TRBV29-1 and TRBJ2-3, with 7 bases that match TRBD2. This CDR3 has 14 amino acids. After removal of 3 bases from V and 3 bases from J, the junction contained 6 bases not matched to a gene. The germline V gene encodes CDR1 SQVTM and CDR2 ANQGSEA. In DNA form, the CDR3 reads TGCAGCGTTGATGGGAGGGGTAGGACAGATACGCAGTATTTT. Amino acid sequence: CSVDGRGRTDTQYF.

The chain recombines TRBV28 with TRBJ2-6; D is undetermined. V lost 2 bases and J 0 bases, leaving 5 bases between the germline ends. There are 15 residues in the CDR3. CDR1 is MDHEN, CDR2 SYDVKM, per germline. The DNA for the CDR3 is TGTGCCAGCAGTTTACGAGACTCTGGGGCCAACGTCCTGACTTTC. As protein: CASSLRDSGANVLTF.

The CDR3 here is CASSLQKYSGANVLTF. CDR3 in DNA: TGTGCCAGCAGTTTACAGAAGTACTCTGGGGCCAACGTCCTGACTTTC. The rearrangement links TRBV6-5 to TRBJ2-6; D uncertain. V was clipped by 4 bases and J by 0 bases, with 10 bases between them. The CDR3 has 16 amino acids. Per the germline V gene, CDR1 is MNHEY and CDR2 is SVGAGI.

This clone was recorded only once. The J gene is TRBJ2-3, the V gene TRBV6-6; TRBD1 might be the D (5 bases). The germline V gene has CDR1 MNHNY and CDR2 SVGAGI (reference sequence). CDR3 length: 12 residues. V was cut by 6 bases and J by 4 bases, with 8 bases left in between. The CDR3 nucleotides are TGTGCCAGCAGACAGACAGCAGATACGCAGTATTTT. Residues: CASRQTADTQYF.

This clone was seen only once. The chain is built from TRBV5-4 and TRBJ2-3; 12 bases align to TRBD2. The CDR3 runs to 16 residues. V was pared by 4 bases and J by 2 bases, with 5 bases of the junction left unmatched. Per germline, CDR1 SGHNT and CDR2 YYREEE (reference sequence). The CDR3 loop is CASSRGLAGPTDTQYF. CDR3 in DNA: TGTGCCAGCAGCAGGGGACTAGCGGGCCCCACAGATACGCAGTATTTT. Using reference TRBV5-4 and TRBJ2-3 for the parts outside the CDR3, the full variable domain is ETGVTQSPTHLIKTRGQQVTLRCSSQSGHNTVSWYQQALGQGPQFIFQYYREEENGRGNFPPRFSGLQFPNYSSELNVNALELDDSALYLCASSRGLAGPTDTQYFGPGTRLTVL.

The V gene is TRBV7-2, the J gene TRBJ2-7, with D possibly matching TRBD1 (5 bases). The ends were cut back, 1 base at V and 2 bases at J, with 12 bases in the middle. This CDR3 has 15 residues. CDR1 SGHTA and CDR2 FQGNSA come from the germline V gene. The DNA of the CDR3 is TGTGCCAGCAGCTTAGAAAAGGGGAAGCCCTACGAGCAGTACTTC. Its protein product is CASSLEKGKPYEQYF.

This sequence joins TRBV5-5 and TRBJ1-2; 11 bases match TRBD1. The CDR3 consists of 16 residues. J lost 0 bases, V lost 2 bases, and 3 bases had no gene match. In germline, CDR1 is SGHKS, CDR2 YYEKEE (reference sequence). The DNA for the CDR3 is TGTGCCAGCAGCTTTGGACAGGGGGCGACTAACTATGGCTACACCTTC. Its translation: CASSFGQGATNYGYTF.

This rearrangement joins TRBV21-1 to TRBJ2-4. TRBV21-1 is reported as a pseudogene. This CDR3 spans 16 amino acids. CDR3 amino acids: CASSPRDLLAKNIQYF. Written as DNA, the CDR3 is TGTGCCAGCAGCCCTCGGGACCTACTAGCCAAAAACATTCAGTACTTC.

CDR3 sequence: CASSSDGSSYNEQFF. The CDR3, as DNA: TGTGCCAGCAGTTCCGACGGAAGCTCCTACAATGAGCAGTTCTTC. The genes are TRBV27 and TRBJ2-1; no clear D. V was cut by 4 bases and J by 0 bases, with 10 bases left in between. This CDR3 comprises 15 residues. CDR1 is MNHEY and CDR2 is SMNVEV in the germline V gene (reference sequence).

This chain joins TRBV6-5 and TRBJ1-2; maybe TRBD1 (6 bases). CDR3 length: 11 residues. Germline CDR1 reads MNHEY; CDR2 reads SVGAGI. Trimming stripped 5 bases from V and 5 bases from J, with 6 bases between. The CDR3 DNA sequence: TGTGCCAGCAGTCAGGGGTATGGCTACACCTTC. It encodes CASSQGYGYTF.

The V and J genes are TRBV5-4 and TRBJ2-1; 9 bases fit TRBD2. CDR3 length: 15 residues. V trimming: 2 bases; J trimming: 3 bases; junction bases outside the gene matches: 3. Germline assignment: CDR1 SGHNT and CDR2 YYREEE (reference sequence). CDR3 bases: TGTGCCAGCAGCTTTTCAGCGGGAGGCTACAATGAGCAGTTCTTC. Amino acids: CASSFSAGGYNEQFF.

The chain combines TRBV7-9 with TRBJ1-1, with D possibly TRBD1 on 6 matching bases. Germline CDR1 SEHNR, CDR2 FQNEAQ (reference sequence). Trimming took 6 bases from V and 3 from J, leaving 17 bases between them. The CDR3 has 15 amino acids. The CDR3 loop reads CASREQGTKYTEAFF. As DNA, the CDR3 is TGTGCCAGCAGGGAGCAGGGGACGAAATACACTGAAGCTTTCTTT.

The V call is TRBV5-6, the J call TRBJ2-3; TRBD1 might be the D (6 bases). The CDR3 runs 16 residues. Trimming left V 4 bases short and J 2 bases short, with 17 bases between. CDR1 and CDR2 (germline): SGHDT, YYEEEE. The CDR3 DNA is TGTGCCAGCAGCCCATGGGGGCTACCAAACACAGATACGCAGTATTTT. Residues: CASSPWGLPNTDTQYF.

The J gene is TRBJ2-3, the V gene TRBV7-3; 12 positions agree with TRBD2. The CDR3 has 18 residues. J was trimmed by 0 bases and V by 1 base; bases with no gene match: 5. CDR1 is SGHTA, CDR2 FQGTGA, per germline. Here the CDR3 reads CASSLSGLAGTSTDTQYF. In DNA, the CDR3 is TGTGCCAGCAGCTTAAGCGGACTAGCGGGGACCAGCACAGATACGCAGTATTTT.

The chain is built from TRBV11-2 and TRBJ1-5; D ambiguous. The CDR3 loop spans 13 amino acids. CDR1 is SGHAT, CDR2 FQNNGV, per germline. V shed 2 bases and J shed 4 bases, with 6 bases lying between them. CDR3: CASSLSSNQPQHF. CDR3 nucleotides: TGTGCCAGCAGCTTATCATCTAATCAGCCCCAGCATTTT. Combining the CDR3 with reference TRBV11-2 and TRBJ1-5 gives the whole variable domain EAGVAQSPRYKIIEKRQSVAFWCNPISGHATLYWYQQILGQGPKLLIQFQNNGVVDDSQLPKDRFSAERLKGVDSTLKIQPAKLEDSAVYLCASSLSSNQPQHFGDGTRLSIL.

The V gene is TRBV5-6, the J gene TRBJ2-7, with 9 bases aligning to TRBD1. The CDR3 contains 15 residues. J lost 1 base, V lost 1 base, and 3 bases had no gene match. Germline assignment: CDR1 SGHDT and CDR2 YYEEEE. This chain's CDR3 is CASSLHGTGSYEQYF. CDR3 nucleotide sequence: TGTGCCAGCAGCTTGCACGGGACAGGGTCCTACGAGCAGTACTTC. Combining the CDR3 with reference TRBV5-6 and TRBJ2-7 gives the whole variable domain DAGVTQSPTHLIKTRGQQVTLRCSPKSGHDTVSWYQQALGQGPQFIFQYYEEEERQRGNFPDRFSGHQFPNYSSELNVNALLLGDSALYLCASSLHGTGSYEQYFGPGTRLTVT.

The J gene is TRBJ1-3, the V gene TRBV9, with D possibly matching TRBD1 (5 bases). Per germline, CDR1 SGDLS and CDR2 YYNGEE. The CDR3 is 15 residues long. V was trimmed by 4 bases and J by 4 bases, leaving 15 bases between them. This CDR3 is CASSPRGGSGNTIYF. CDR3 DNA sequence: TGTGCCAGCAGCCCCCGGGGGGGTAGCGGAAACACCATATATTTT.

V gene TRBV6-5 combines with J gene TRBJ2-5; no clear D. Trimming removed 5 bases at V and 0 bases at J, with 7 bases between. Looked up from germline, CDR1 is MNHEY and CDR2 is SVGAGI. The CDR3 contains 13 residues. The CDR3 nucleotides read TGTGCCAGCAGTCGCCAGTACCAAGAGACCCAGTACTTC. This translates into CASSRQYQETQYF.

V gene TRBV7-2 combines with J gene TRBJ2-2, with no clear D. V was clipped by 7 bases and J by 6 bases, with 12 bases between them. The CDR3 is 13 residues long. Germline V lookup: CDR1 SGHTA, CDR2 FQGNSA. The CDR3 is CASNLGVSGELFF. The CDR3 region has the DNA TGTGCCAGCAATTTAGGAGTATCCGGGGAGCTGTTTTTT.

The chain combines TRBV7-9 with TRBJ2-1; 16 bases map to TRBD2. The J segment lost 15 bases and the V segment lost 0 bases, leaving 5 bases of the junction unmatched. CDR3 length equals 15 residues. CDR1 and CDR2 (germline): SEHNR, FQNEAQ (reference sequence). This chain's CDR3 is CASSLAGLAGGGLFF. The CDR3 region has the DNA TGTGCCAGCAGCTTAGCGGGACTAGCGGGAGGGGGACTGTTCTTC. The variable domain in full, completed from reference TRBV7-9 and TRBJ2-1, reads DTGVSQNPRHKITKRGQNVTFRCDPISEHNRLYWYRQTLGQGPEFLTYFQNEAQLEKSRLLSDRFSAERPKGSFSTLEIQRTEQGDSAMYLCASSLAGLAGGGLFFGPGTRLTVL.